This TCR beta chain came from a study of cytomegalovirus exposure and HLA in healthy donors. Study findings and constraints: The productive fraction for most TCR beta V segments was about 90% or about 30% in an earlier analysis. Later analysis identified several of the most significant clusters that appeared linked to common viral pathogens. In vitro confirmation showed a few CMV-associated chains to be CMV antigen specific. Later analysis suggested most CMV-associated TCR beta chains were HLA-restricted.

Amplification used 60 Vbeta primers and 13 Jbeta primers. The repertoire was sequenced with immunoSEQ multiplex PCR; TCRdb's copy has only in-frame clones and lacks some. Of about 190,000 clones listed, approximately 79% were seen once; the top ten hold approximately 6.3%. A single count supports this clone. Its antigen is unknown. The specimen was PBMCs. This receptor was obtained from a man between 35 and 55 years old in good health and CMV-seropositive.

This CDR3 is CASSSRQDHEQYF. DNA of the CDR3: TGTGCCAGCAGCTCGCGACAGGATCACGAGCAGTACTTC. The chain couples TRBV7-6 to TRBJ2-7; weak D call: TRBD1 (6 bases). The CDR3 has 13 residues. V lost 4 bases to trimming and J lost 5 bases, with 12 bases between them. Germline assignment: CDR1 SGHVS and CDR2 FNYEAQ.